Below, one T cell receptor beta chain is given with its context. The record originates from a study of CD8 T cells in Susac syndrome. Germline loops: CDR1 SNHLY, CDR2 FYNNEI. Trimming took 2 bases from V and 4 from J, leaving 5 bases between them. This CDR3 has 12 residues. Reverse transcription of roughly 0.45 to 1 ug RNA was performed with random hexamers. The amplification used immunoSEQ multiplex PCR on TCR beta CDR3; it spanned 54 Vbeta and 13 Jbeta. TCRdb fed the immunoSEQ multiplex PCR reads into MiXCR, producing one record per CDR3 protein. This table has 170,000 or so distinct CDR3 sequences, approximately 95% appearing once.

The chain couples TRBV2 to TRBJ2-5, with D unresolved. The sample was CD4+ T cells from PBMCs. This TCR came from a human donor with Susac syndrome. Written as DNA, the CDR3 is TGTGCCAGCAGTGAAATTGCAGAGACCCAGTACTTC. Its translation is CASSEIAETQYF.